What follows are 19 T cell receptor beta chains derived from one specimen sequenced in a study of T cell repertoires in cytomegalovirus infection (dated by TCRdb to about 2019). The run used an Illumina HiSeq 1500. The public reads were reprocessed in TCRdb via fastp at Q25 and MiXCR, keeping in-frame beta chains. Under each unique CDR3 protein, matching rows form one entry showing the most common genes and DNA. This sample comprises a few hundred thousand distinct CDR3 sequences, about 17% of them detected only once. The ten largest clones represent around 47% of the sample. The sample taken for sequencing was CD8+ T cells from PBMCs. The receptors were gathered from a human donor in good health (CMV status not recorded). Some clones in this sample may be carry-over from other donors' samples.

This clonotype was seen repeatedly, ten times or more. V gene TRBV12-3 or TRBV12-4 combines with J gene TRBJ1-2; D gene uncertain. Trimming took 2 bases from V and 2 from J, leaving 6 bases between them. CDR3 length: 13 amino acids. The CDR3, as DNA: TGTGCCAGCAGTTTATTGGGGAACTATGGCTACACCTTC. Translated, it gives CASSLLGNYGYTF.

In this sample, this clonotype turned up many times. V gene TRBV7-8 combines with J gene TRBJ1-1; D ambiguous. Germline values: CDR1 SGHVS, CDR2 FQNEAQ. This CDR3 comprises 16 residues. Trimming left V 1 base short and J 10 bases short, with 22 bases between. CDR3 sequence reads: CASSLGPSDPQDGAFF. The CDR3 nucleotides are TGTGCCAGCAGCTTAGGCCCCTCGGACCCGCAGGACGGAGCTTTCTTT.

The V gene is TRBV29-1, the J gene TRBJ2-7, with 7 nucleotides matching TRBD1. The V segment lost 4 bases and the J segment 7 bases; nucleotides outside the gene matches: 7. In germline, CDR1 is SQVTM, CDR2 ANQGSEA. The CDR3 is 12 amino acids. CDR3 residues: CSVVTTGQEQYF. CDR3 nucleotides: TGCAGCGTTGTCACGACAGGGCAAGAGCAGTACTTC.

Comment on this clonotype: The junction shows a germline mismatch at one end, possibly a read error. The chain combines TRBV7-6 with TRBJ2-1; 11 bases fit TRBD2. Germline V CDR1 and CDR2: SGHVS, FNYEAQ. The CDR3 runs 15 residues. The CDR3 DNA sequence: TGTGCTAGCAGCAAACTAGCGGGGGTTTACAATGAGCAGTTCTTC. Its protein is CASSKLAGVYNEQFF.

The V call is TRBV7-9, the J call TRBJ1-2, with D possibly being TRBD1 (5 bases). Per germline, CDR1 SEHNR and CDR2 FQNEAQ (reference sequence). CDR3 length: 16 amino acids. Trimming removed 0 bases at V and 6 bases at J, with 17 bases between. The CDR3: CASSLAYVGRVDGYTF. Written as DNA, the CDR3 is TGTGCCAGCAGCTTAGCTTATGTTGGCAGGGTTGATGGCTACACCTTC.

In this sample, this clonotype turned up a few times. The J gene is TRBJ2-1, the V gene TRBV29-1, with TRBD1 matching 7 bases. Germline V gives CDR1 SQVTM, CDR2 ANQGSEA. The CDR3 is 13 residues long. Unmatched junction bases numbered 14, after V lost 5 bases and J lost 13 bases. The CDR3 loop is CSVRTGVTMEQFF. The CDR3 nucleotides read TGCAGCGTTCGGACAGGAGTTACAATGGAACAGTTCTTC.

CDR3 residues: CASRYGVGTDTQYF. In DNA form, the CDR3 reads TGTGCCAGCAGATATGGGGTCGGCACAGATACGCAGTATTTT. The chain carries TRBV6-2 or TRBV6-3 and TRBJ2-3, with no clear D. Trimming took 6 bases from V and 1 from J, leaving 11 bases between them. CDR3 length: 14 residues. Germline V CDR1 and CDR2: MNHEY, SVGEGT.

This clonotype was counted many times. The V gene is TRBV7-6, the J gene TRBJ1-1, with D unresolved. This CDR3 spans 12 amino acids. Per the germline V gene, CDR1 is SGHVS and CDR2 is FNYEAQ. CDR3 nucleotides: TGTGCTATACGTTCGGAGAACACTGAAGCTTTCTTT. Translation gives CAIRSENTEAFF.

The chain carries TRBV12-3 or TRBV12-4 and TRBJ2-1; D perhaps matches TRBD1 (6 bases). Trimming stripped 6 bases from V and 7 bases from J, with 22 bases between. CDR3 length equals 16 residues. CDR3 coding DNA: TGTGCCAGCAGCCCACCGGACAGTCCTTTTTTTAATGAGCAGTTCTTC. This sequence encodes CASSPPDSPFFNEQFF.

CDR3 coding DNA: TGTGCCAGCAGGGCCGATGGCGAGGAGACCCAGTACTTC. Its translation: CASRADGEETQYF. The V call is TRBV6-2 or TRBV6-3, the J call TRBJ2-5; no clear D gene. The CDR3 is 13 amino acids. Trimming took 6 bases from V and 5 from J, leaving 13 bases between them. Germline V CDR1 and CDR2: MNHEY, SVGEGT.

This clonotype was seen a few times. The CDR3 region is CSARDGRGLGETQYF. Written as DNA, the CDR3 is TGCAGTGCTAGAGATGGGAGGGGTCTCGGGGAGACCCAGTACTTC. The chain joins TRBV20-1 to TRBJ2-5; 7 nucleotides line up with TRBD2. V shed 0 bases, J shed 5 bases, and the junction held 9 bases outside the gene matches. The CDR3 contains 15 residues. Per germline, CDR1 DFQATT and CDR2 SNEGSKA (reference sequence).

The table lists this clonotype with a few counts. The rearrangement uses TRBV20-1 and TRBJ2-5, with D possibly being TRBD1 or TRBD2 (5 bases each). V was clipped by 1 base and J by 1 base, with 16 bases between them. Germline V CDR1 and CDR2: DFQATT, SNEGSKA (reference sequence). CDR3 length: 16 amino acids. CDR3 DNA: TGCAGTGCTAGAGCCACCCCGGGGCCCGCCCAAGAGACCCAGTACTTC. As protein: CSARATPGPAQETQYF.

The CDR3 here is CASSPVPAFGPEAFF. In DNA form, the CDR3 reads TGTGCCAGCTCACCAGTGCCGGCATTCGGGCCTGAAGCTTTCTTT. The rearrangement links TRBV18 to TRBJ1-1; D unresolved. The germline gives CDR1 KGHSH, CDR2 LQKENI. CDR3 length equals 15 residues. V lost 2 bases and J 6 bases, leaving 16 bases between the germline ends. Full variable domain (rest looked up from reference TRBV18 and TRBJ1-1): NAGVMQNPRHLVRRRGQEARLRCSPMKGHSHVYWYRQLPEEGLKFMVYLQKENIIDESGMPKERFSAEFPKEGPSILRIQQVVRGDSAAYFCASSPVPAFGPEAFFGQGTRLTVV.

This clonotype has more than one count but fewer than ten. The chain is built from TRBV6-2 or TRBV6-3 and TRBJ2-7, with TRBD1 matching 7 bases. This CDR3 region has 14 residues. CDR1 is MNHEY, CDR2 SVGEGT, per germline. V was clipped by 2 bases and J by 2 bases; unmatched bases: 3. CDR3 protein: CASSYPGTAYEQYF. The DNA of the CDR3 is TGTGCCAGCAGTTACCCAGGGACAGCCTACGAGCAGTACTTC.

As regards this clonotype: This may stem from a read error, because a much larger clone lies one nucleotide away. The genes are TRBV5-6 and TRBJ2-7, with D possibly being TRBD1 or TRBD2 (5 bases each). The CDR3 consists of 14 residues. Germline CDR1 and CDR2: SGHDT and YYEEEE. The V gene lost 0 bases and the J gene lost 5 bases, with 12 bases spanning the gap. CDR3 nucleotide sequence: TGTGCCAGCAGCTTGGGGGACGGTCTCCACGAGCAGTACTTC. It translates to CASSLGDGLHEQYF.

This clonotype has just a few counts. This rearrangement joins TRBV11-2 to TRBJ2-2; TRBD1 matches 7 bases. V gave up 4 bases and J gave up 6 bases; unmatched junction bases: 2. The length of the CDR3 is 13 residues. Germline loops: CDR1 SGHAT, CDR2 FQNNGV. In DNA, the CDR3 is TGTGCCAGCAGCTACAGGGGTCCCGGGGAGCTGTTTTTT. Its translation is CASSYRGPGELFF. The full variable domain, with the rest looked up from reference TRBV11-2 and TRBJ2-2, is EAGVAQSPRYKIIEKRQSVAFWCNPISGHATLYWYQQILGQGPKLLIQFQNNGVVDDSQLPKDRFSAERLKGVDSTLKIQPAKLEDSAVYLCASSYRGPGELFFGEGSRLTVL.

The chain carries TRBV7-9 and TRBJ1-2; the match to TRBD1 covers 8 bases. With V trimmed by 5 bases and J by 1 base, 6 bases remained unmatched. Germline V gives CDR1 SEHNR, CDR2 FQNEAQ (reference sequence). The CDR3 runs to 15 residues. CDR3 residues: CASSEGQGINYGYTF. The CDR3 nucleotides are TGTGCCAGCAGCGAAGGACAGGGAATTAACTATGGCTACACCTTC.

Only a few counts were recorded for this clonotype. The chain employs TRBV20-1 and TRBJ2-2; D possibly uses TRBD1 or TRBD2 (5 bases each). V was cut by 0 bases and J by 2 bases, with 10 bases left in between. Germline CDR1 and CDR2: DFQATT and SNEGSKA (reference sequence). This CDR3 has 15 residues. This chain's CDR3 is CSARDRGGNTGELFF. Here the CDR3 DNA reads TGCAGTGCTAGAGATCGTGGGGGTAACACCGGGGAGCTGTTTTTT.

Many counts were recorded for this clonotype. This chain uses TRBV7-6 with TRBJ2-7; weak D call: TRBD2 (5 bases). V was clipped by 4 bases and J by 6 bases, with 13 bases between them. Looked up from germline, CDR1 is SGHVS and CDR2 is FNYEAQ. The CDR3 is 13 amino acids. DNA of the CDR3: TGTGCCAGCAGCTCGGACCCCGCGGGCGAGCAGTACTTC. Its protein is CASSSDPAGEQYF.